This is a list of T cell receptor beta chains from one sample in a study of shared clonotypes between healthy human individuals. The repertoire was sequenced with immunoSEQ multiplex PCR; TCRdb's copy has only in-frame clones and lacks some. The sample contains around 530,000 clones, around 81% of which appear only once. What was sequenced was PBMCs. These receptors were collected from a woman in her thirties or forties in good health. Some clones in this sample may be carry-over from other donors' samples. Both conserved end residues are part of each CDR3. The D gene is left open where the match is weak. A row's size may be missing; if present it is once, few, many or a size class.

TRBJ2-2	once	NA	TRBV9	TGTGCCAGCAGCCCAAGACTAACCGGGGAGCTGTTTTTT	CASSPRLTGELFF
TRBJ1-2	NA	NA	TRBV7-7	TGTGCCAGCAGCTTACTTGCCGAGGTCGGACAGCACTTC	CASSLLAEVGQHF
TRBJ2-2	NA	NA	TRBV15	TGTGCCACCAGCAGAGAAGCGGGTTCGTACACCGGGGAGCTGTTTTTT	CATSREAGSYTGELFF
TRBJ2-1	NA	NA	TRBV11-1	TGTGCCAGCAGCTTAACAGTCTACAATGAGCAGTTCTTC	CASSLTVYNEQFF
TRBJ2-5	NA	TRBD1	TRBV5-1	TGCGCCAGCAGCCGGGACAGGGGAGGAGAGACCCAGTACTTC	CASSRDRGGETQYF
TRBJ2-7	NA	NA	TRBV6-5	TGTGCCAGCAGTTACTCTTCTCCTTCCTACGAGCAGTACTTC	CASSYSSPSYEQYF
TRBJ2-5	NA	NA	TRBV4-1	TGCGCCAGCAGCCAAGGGAGAAGGGAGACCCAGTACTTC	CASSQGRRETQYF
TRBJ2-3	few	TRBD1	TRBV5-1	TGCGCCAGCAGCACGGGACAGACAGATACGCAGTATTTT	CASSTGQTDTQYF
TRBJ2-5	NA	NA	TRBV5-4	TGTGCCAGCAGCTTGGGGCCCGGGGGGCGGGCCCAAGAGACCCAGTACTTC	CASSLGPGGRAQETQYF
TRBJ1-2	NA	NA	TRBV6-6	TGTGCCAGCCGTACTGGGGGGGCAGAACTATATGGCTACACCTTC	CASRTGGAELYGYTF
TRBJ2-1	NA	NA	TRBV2	TGTGCCAGCAGCCTTTCTAATGAGCAGTTCTTC	CASSLSNEQFF
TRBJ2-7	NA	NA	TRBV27	TGTGCCAGCAGTGCGGACGGAGCCTACGAGCAGTACTTC	CASSADGAYEQYF
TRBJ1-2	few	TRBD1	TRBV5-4	TGTGCCAGCAGCGCCCGACAGGGACAGGGGGCGCACGTCTACACCTTC	CASSARQGQGAHVYTF
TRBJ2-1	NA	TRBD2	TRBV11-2	TGTGCCAGCGCTAGGGGTCGCGGGAGGGCCTCCTACAATGAGCAGTTCTTC	CASARGRGRASYNEQFF
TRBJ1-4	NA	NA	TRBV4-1	TGCGCCAGCAGCCAAAGCCCGGAAGGGGGTTTTGAAAAACTGTTTTTT	CASSQSPEGGFEKLFF
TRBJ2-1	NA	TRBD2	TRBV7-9	TGTGCCAGCAGCGTAGGGACTAGCGGGAGCGGGGAGCAGTTCTTC	CASSVGTSGSGEQFF
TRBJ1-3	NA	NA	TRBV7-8	TGTGCCAGCAGCTTAAGACGGGGGAACACCATATATTTT	CASSLRRGNTIYF
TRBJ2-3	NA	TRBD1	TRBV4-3	TGCGCCAGCAGCCAAGGACAGGGATCGGGTACAGATACGCAGTATTTT	CASSQGQGSGTDTQYF
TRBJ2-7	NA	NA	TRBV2	TGTGCCAGCAGTGATCACCAGGAGCAGTACTTC	CASSDHQEQYF
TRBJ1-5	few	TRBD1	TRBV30	TGTGCCTGGAGTGTTGGGGACAGGAGATACAATCAGCCCCAGCATTTT	CAWSVGDRRYNQPQHF
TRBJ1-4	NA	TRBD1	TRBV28	TGTGCCAGCAGGTACAGGGGGAGGACTAATGAAAAACTGTTTTTT	CASRYRGRTNEKLFF
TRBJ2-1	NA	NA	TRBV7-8	TGTGCCAGCAGCCCCTTTCGGATGACCCAAACAGTTGAGCAGTTCTTC	CASSPFRMTQTVEQFF
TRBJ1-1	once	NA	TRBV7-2	TGTGCCAGCAGCTTTCACAAGATGAACACTGAAGCTTTCTTT	CASSFHKMNTEAFF
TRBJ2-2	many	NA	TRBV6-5	TGTGCCAGCAGTCAGGGGCCCGGGGAGCTGTTTTTT	CASSQGPGELFF
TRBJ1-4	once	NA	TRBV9	TGTGCCAGCAGCGTAGGGACAACAGGAACTAATGAAAAACTGTTTTTT	CASSVGTTGTNEKLFF
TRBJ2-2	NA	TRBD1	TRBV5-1	TGCGCCAGCGGACAGGGGGCGCTGGGGACCGGGGAGCTGTTTTTT	CASGQGALGTGELFF
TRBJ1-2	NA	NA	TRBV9	TGTGCCAGCAGCGTAGGTCCAGAAAGCTATGGCTACACCTTC	CASSVGPESYGYTF
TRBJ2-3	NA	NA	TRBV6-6	TGTGCCAGCAGTCTTCCGGGACTAGGGGGCACGGATACGCAGTATTTT	CASSLPGLGGTDTQYF
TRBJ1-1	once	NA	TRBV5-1	TGCGCCAGCAGCTTGGATGGACAGCAGCGTTCCACTGAAGCTTTCTTT	CASSLDGQQRSTEAFF
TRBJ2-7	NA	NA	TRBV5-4	TGTGCCAGCAGCTTGTCAGGATCCGACTACGAGCAGTACTTC	CASSLSGSDYEQYF
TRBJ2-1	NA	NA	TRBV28	TGTGCCAGCAGTCCATTGGACGACCAAAGCCGTAATGAGCAGTTCTTC	CASSPLDDQSRNEQFF
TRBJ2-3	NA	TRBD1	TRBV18	TGTGCCAGCTCACACGACAGGGGCACAGATACGCAGTATTTT	CASSHDRGTDTQYF
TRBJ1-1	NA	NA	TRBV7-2	TGTGCCAGCAGCCCAGAGGCCGGGGGCGCCTTCATGAACACTGAAGCTTTCTTT	CASSPEAGGAFMNTEAFF
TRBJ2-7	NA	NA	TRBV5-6	TGTGCCAGCAGCCCGGGAGTGGGGGTCCCCTACGAGCAGTACTTC	CASSPGVGVPYEQYF
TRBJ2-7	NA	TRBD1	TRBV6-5	TGTGCCAGCAGCCGACAGGGACGGAGCTCCTACGAGCAGTACTTC	CASSRQGRSSYEQYF
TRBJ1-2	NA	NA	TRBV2	TGTGCCAGCCAGGGAGCTAACTATGGCTACACCTTC	CASQGANYGYTF
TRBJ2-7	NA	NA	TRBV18	TGTGCCAGCTCACCATCAGACCGATTCTCCTACGAGCAGTACTTC	CASSPSDRFSYEQYF
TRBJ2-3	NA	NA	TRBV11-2	TGTGCCAGCAGCTATAGCGCAGATACGCAGTATTTT	CASSYSADTQYF
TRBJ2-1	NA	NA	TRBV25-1	TGTGCCAGCAGTGAGATGGGGGCCTCCTACAATGAGCAGTTCTTC	CASSEMGASYNEQFF
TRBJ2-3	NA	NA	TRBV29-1	TGCAGCGTTGACGCGTGGCAAGATACGCAGTATTTT	CSVDAWQDTQYF
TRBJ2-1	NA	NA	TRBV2	TGTGCCAGCAGTGAGCCCCGGAGCTCCTACAATGAGCAGTTCTTC	CASSEPRSSYNEQFF
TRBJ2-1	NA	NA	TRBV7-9	TGTGCCAGCTTACGTGTAGCAGGCGGGACCAATGAGCAGTTCTTC	CASLRVAGGTNEQFF
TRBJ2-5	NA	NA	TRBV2	TGTGCCAGCAGTCCAAGAGCCAGGGAAGAGACCCAGTACTTC	CASSPRAREETQYF
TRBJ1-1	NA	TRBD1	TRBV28	TGTGCCAGCAGTCGGGCCCCAGGGGGGTACACTGAAGCTTTCTTT	CASSRAPGGYTEAFF
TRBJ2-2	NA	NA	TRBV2	TGTGCCAGCAGACAATACACCGGGGAGCTGTTTTTT	CASRQYTGELFF
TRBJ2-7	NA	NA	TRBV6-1	TGTGCCAGCAGTGTCCTCCCGGGACAAGATTACGAGCAGTACTTC	CASSVLPGQDYEQYF
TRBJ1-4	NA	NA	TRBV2	TGTGCCAGCAGTGGAGTTCCCGGCGGTGAAAAACTGTTTTTT	CASSGVPGGEKLFF
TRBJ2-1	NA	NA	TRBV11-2	TGTGCCAGCAGCCACGGGCAGACTAGTTACAATGAGCAGTTCTTC	CASSHGQTSYNEQFF
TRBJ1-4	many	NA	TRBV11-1	TGTGCCAGCAGCTTTCGGACGAATGAAAAACTGTTTTTT	CASSFRTNEKLFF
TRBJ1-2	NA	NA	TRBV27	TGTGCCAGCAGTAGCTTACAGGGTAGAGGCTATGGCTACACCTTC	CASSSLQGRGYGYTF
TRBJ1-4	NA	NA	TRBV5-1	TGCGCCAGCAGCTTGAGGTCACAAGAGGAAAAACTGTTTTTT	CASSLRSQEEKLFF
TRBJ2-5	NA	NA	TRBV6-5	TGTGCCAGCAGTTACGGCGGCGGGCAAGAGACCCAGTACTTC	CASSYGGGQETQYF
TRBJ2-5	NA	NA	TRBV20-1	TGCAGTGCGGAAGTTCAAGAGACCCAGTACTTC	CSAEVQETQYF
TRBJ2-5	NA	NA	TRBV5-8	TGTGCCAGCAGCTTGGGCAGGGAGGCGGAGGAGACCCAGTACTTC	CASSLGREAEETQYF
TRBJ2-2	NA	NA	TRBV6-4	TGTGCCAGCAGTGCCAGCGCAACCGGGGAGCTGTTTTTT	CASSASATGELFF
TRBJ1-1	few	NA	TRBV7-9	TGTGCCAGCAGCCTGAAGGACAGTACTGAAGCTTTCTTT	CASSLKDSTEAFF
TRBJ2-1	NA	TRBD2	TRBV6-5	TGTGCCAGCAGTTCGGGACTAGGAGGGTATGAGCAGTTCTTC	CASSSGLGGYEQFF